The 7 T cell receptor beta chains reported below all come from one sample, sequenced in a study of blood T cell repertoires in COVID-19. Generated by immunoSEQ multiplex PCR, the TCRdb table keeps only in-frame clones and is missing some. The data contain over 65,000 clones, 82% of them singletons. What was sequenced was peripheral blood. These receptors originate from a man aged 80 or over with active COVID-19.

The chain combines TRBV19 with TRBJ1-5, with TRBD1 identical over 9 bases. J lost 2 bases, V lost 5 bases, and 13 bases had no gene match. Germline CDR1 reads LNHDA; CDR2 reads SQIVND (reference sequence). CDR3 length: 18 amino acids. The CDR3 here is CASSLNHRGQVGNQPQHF. For the CDR3, the DNA is TGTGCCAGTAGTCTCAATCACAGGGGGCAGGTAGGCAATCAGCCCCAGCATTTT.

The chain employs TRBV15 and TRBJ2-5; D perhaps matches TRBD1 (6 bases). The V end lost 3 bases, the J end lost 2 bases, and 10 bases lay between the germline ends. CDR1 and CDR2 from the germline V gene are LNHNV and YYDKDF (reference sequence). This CDR3 is 14 amino acids long. The CDR3 sequence is CATSSGQQQETQYF. CDR3 DNA sequence: TGTGCCACCAGCAGCGGACAGCAACAAGAGACCCAGTACTTC.

This sequence joins TRBV5-8 and TRBJ2-7; TRBD1 aligns across 9 bases. The germline CDR1 and CDR2 sequences are SGHTS and YDEGEE. Trimming at V came to 0 bases and at J to 6 bases, leaving 7 bases not matched to a gene. The CDR3 has 15 residues. CDR3 residues: CASSLEGTGSAEQYF. Written as DNA, the CDR3 is TGTGCCAGCAGCTTGGAGGGGACAGGGTCCGCCGAGCAGTACTTC.

The CDR3 coding sequence is TGTGCCAGCAGCTACGGAGCGGGAGGCTTAGCGAACACCGGGGAGCTGTTTTTT. Translating gives CASSYGAGGLANTGELFF. The genes are TRBV7-3 and TRBJ2-2, with TRBD2 identical over 9 bases. The CDR3 sequence is 18 residues long. The ends lost 4 bases at V and 0 bases at J; junction bases unmatched: 9. Looked up from germline, CDR1 is SGHTA and CDR2 is FQGTGA.

This clone was recorded only once. V and J are TRBV30 and TRBJ1-5, with TRBD1 as a possible D gene (6 bases). The length of the CDR3 is 14 residues. In germline, CDR1 is GTSNPN, CDR2 SVGIG (reference sequence). V gave up 3 bases and J gave up 2 bases, with 11 bases separating them. CDR3 in DNA: TGTGCCTGGAGAGGGGACACTGGCAATCAGCCCCAGCATTTT. It encodes CAWRGDTGNQPQHF.

This chain connects TRBV7-9 to TRBJ2-3, with 7 nucleotides matching TRBD1. The CDR3 spans 15 residues. Germline CDR1 and CDR2: SEHNR and FQNEAQ (reference sequence). V trimming: 3 bases; J trimming: 2 bases; junction bases outside the gene matches: 5. CDR3 in DNA: TGTGCCAGCAGCTTCCGGGACAGTCTCACAGATACGCAGTATTTT. This translates into CASSFRDSLTDTQYF.

The gene calls are TRBV28 and TRBJ2-5; 7 nucleotides match TRBD2. This CDR3 comprises 11 residues. Germline lookup yields CDR1 MDHEN and CDR2 SYDVKM. Trimming at V came to 6 bases and at J to 5 bases, leaving 0 bases not matched to a gene. CDR3 residues: CASRGGETQYF. CDR3 bases: TGTGCCAGCAGGGGGGGGGAGACCCAGTACTTC.